The rows below give T cell receptor beta chains drawn from one sample of a study of blood T cell repertoires in COVID-19. Method: immunoSEQ multiplex PCR; TCRdb's copy keeps in-frame clones and lacks some. This sample carries roughly 160,000 clones, 83% of them seen once, and the ten largest clones take roughly 1.9%. The specimen was peripheral blood. The receptors derive from an elderly woman with acute or convalescent COVID-19. Each CDR3 is given with its conserved first and last residue. Each record gives: V gene, D gene, J gene, clone size, CDR3 protein, CDR3 DNA. D genes are given only for firm matches. Part of the rows lack a size; the others show once, few, many or a class for expanded clones.

>TRBV10-3|-|TRBJ2-5|-
CAISESRLETQYF
TGTGCCATCAGTGAGTCGAGGCTCGAGACCCAGTACTTC
>TRBV6-5|-|TRBJ1-6|many
CASHEGDSPLHF
TGTGCCAGCCATGAGGGGGATTCACCCCTCCACTTT
>TRBV5-1|TRBD2|TRBJ2-1|-
CASSLAGRKNEQFF
TGCGCCAGCAGCTTGGCCGGGAGGAAAAATGAGCAGTTCTTC
>TRBV18|-|TRBJ2-3|-
CASSPTGAGTDTQYF
TGTGCCAGCTCACCAACCGGTGCTGGCACAGATACGCAGTATTTT
>TRBV29-1|-|TRBJ2-1|-
CSVEPQGAEQFF
TGCAGCGTTGAGCCCCAAGGGGCTGAGCAGTTCTTC
>TRBV2|TRBD1|TRBJ2-7|-
CASSDTGGGYEQYF
TGTGCCAGCAGTGATACAGGGGGTGGGTACGAGCAGTACTTC
>TRBV28|-|TRBJ1-2|-
CASSRFAGQGTNYGYTF
TGTGCCAGCAGTCGGTTTGCAGGGCAGGGCACCAACTATGGCTACACCTTC
>TRBV29-1|TRBD2|TRBJ2-1|-
CSVIAGSSYNEQFF
TGCAGCGTAATAGCGGGAAGCTCCTACAATGAGCAGTTCTTC
>TRBV4-3|TRBD2|TRBJ2-1|-
CASSQDRVSGGYNEQFF
TGCGCCAGCAGCCAAGATCGGGTTAGCGGGGGGTACAATGAGCAGTTCTTC
>TRBV6-6|-|TRBJ1-3|-
CASSSFEITRDTIYF
TGTGCCAGCAGTTCATTCGAGATAACTCGGGACACCATATATTTT
>TRBV5-1|-|TRBJ2-1|-
CASSPPSGAGRKNEQFF
TGCGCCAGCAGCCCCCCTAGTGGGGCAGGACGAAAGAATGAGCAGTTCTTC
>TRBV27|TRBD2|TRBJ2-3|-
CASSVGLVADTQYF
TGTGCCAGCAGTGTAGGACTAGTCGCAGATACGCAGTATTTT
>TRBV4-3|-|TRBJ1-5|-
CASSQDIGSHQPQHF
TGCGCCAGCAGCCAAGATATAGGGAGTCATCAGCCCCAGCATTTT
>TRBV21-1|-|TRBJ2-3|-
CASSNPWPTSTSTDTQYF
TGTGCCAGCAGCAACCCCTGGCCGACTAGTACTAGCACAGATACGCAGTATTTT
>TRBV9|-|TRBJ2-5|once
CASSVGVASETQYF
TGTGCCAGCAGCGTAGGGGTAGCTTCAGAGACCCAGTACTTC
>TRBV2|TRBD2|TRBJ2-7|once
CASRVGLAGAYEQYF
TGTGCCAGCAGGGTCGGACTAGCGGGAGCTTACGAGCAGTACTTC